This passage covers 12 T cell receptor beta chains from one sample sequenced in a study of long-term antiretroviral therapy in people with HIV. Samples were assayed with immunoSEQ v3.0 at survey level. Assay used: immunoSEQ multiplex PCR; TCRdb lists only in-frame clones, some missing. The table has 15,000 to 20,000 clones, around three quarters seen once; the top ten hold 10% to 11%. Sequencing was performed on unsorted PBMCs, taken 2.3 years after starting antiretroviral therapy. The receptor set was obtained from a woman aged 40 to 55 with HIV.

V and J are TRBV19 and TRBJ2-7; maybe TRBD1 (5 bases). With 3 bases removed from V and 3 bases from J, the gap between germline ends came to 15 bases. Germline assignment: CDR1 LNHDA and CDR2 SQIVND (reference sequence). This CDR3 comprises 15 residues. The CDR3 DNA follows: TGTGCCAGTAGTATTGGGCAGGGTAGTCTCTACGAGCAGTACTTC. Translation gives CASSIGQGSLYEQYF.

This clone was recorded a few times. The genes are TRBV18 and TRBJ2-2, with 7 bases lining up with TRBD1. From germline, CDR1 is KGHSH and CDR2 LQKENI. The length of the CDR3 is 15 residues. V dropped 3 bases and J dropped 8; count of bases not matched to a gene: 9. CDR3 in amino acids: CASSPVHTGDGELFF. The CDR3 DNA reads TGTGCCAGCTCACCGGTCCATACAGGGGATGGGGAGCTGTTTTTT.

The chain employs TRBV10-3 and TRBJ2-3; D is undetermined. V gave up 2 bases and J gave up 1 base, with 10 bases separating them. The germline V gene encodes CDR1 ENHRY and CDR2 SYGVKD. The CDR3 consists of 15 residues. The CDR3 spells CAISEGGWGTDTQYF. The CDR3 DNA reads as TGTGCCATCAGTGAGGGTGGCTGGGGCACAGATACGCAGTATTTT.

The chain employs TRBV5-1 and TRBJ1-2, with 9 bases identical to TRBD1. V dropped 4 bases and J dropped 6; count of bases not matched to a gene: 4. CDR1 and CDR2 (germline): SGHRS, YFSETQ. This CDR3 region has 13 residues. The CDR3: CASSLGQGHGYTF. CDR3 sequence (DNA): TGCGCCAGCAGCCTGGGACAGGGCCATGGCTACACCTTC.

This chain joins TRBV30 and TRBJ1-1; no firm D call. Between the trimmed V and J ends, which lost 2 bases and 0 bases, there was a span of 7 bases. Germline CDR1 and CDR2: GTSNPN and SVGIG (reference sequence). The CDR3 sequence is 13 residues long. CDR3 sequence: CAWSTQLNTEAFF. In nucleotides, the CDR3 is TGTGCCTGGAGTACACAACTGAACACTGAAGCTTTCTTT.

This rearrangement joins TRBV2 to TRBJ1-2, with D possibly being TRBD1 (6 bases). V was shortened by 8 bases and J by 5 bases, with 15 bases between the two germline ends. Looked up from germline, CDR1 is SNHLY and CDR2 is FYNNEI. CDR3 length equals 13 residues. The CDR3: CASRTVLLYGYTF. In nucleotides, the CDR3 is TGTGCCAGCCGGACAGTTTTACTGTATGGCTACACCTTC.

This clone was recorded a few times. This chain uses TRBV30 with TRBJ1-3, with D uncertain. The germline V and J ends were trimmed by 7 bases and 0 bases, with 10 bases remaining between them. Looked up from germline, CDR1 is GTSNPN and CDR2 is SVGIG (reference sequence). The CDR3 has 13 residues. The CDR3: CAYQPFSGNTIYF. The CDR3 bases are TGTGCCTACCAGCCCTTCTCTGGAAACACCATATATTTT. Drawing the rest from reference TRBV30 and TRBJ1-3, the complete variable domain is SQTIHQWPATLVQPVGSPLSLECTVEGTSNPNLYWYRQAAGRGLQLLFYSVGIGQISSEVPQNLSASRPQDRQFILSSKKLLLSDSGFYLCAYQPFSGNTIYFGEGSWLTVV.

The rearrangement uses TRBV6-5 and TRBJ1-1; unclear D gene. V lost 2 bases, J lost 1 base, and 5 bases lay in between. CDR1 is MNHEY, CDR2 SVGAGI, per germline. The CDR3 extends over 13 amino acids. CDR3 sequence: CASSYQANTEAFF. The CDR3 DNA reads as TGTGCCAGCAGTTACCAGGCGAACACTGAAGCTTTCTTT.

V is TRBV11-2 and J is TRBJ2-7; 9 bases align to TRBD1. The length of the CDR3 is 14 residues. CDR1 is SGHAT and CDR2 is FQNNGV in the germline V gene. V trimming: 3 bases; J trimming: 2 bases; junction bases outside the gene matches: 2. Written as DNA, the CDR3 is TGTGCCAGCAGCTTGAGGGACAGGGCCTACGAGCAGTACTTC. It translates to CASSLRDRAYEQYF.

CDR3 in amino acids: CASSLSAWDATVIYF. The CDR3 coding sequence is TGTGCCAGCAGTTTATCGGCCTGGGACGCGACAGTCATATATTTT. The rearrangement uses TRBV27 and TRBJ1-3; weak D call: TRBD1 (5 bases). V lost 0 bases and J lost 12, with 18 bases in between. The germline V gene encodes CDR1 MNHEY and CDR2 SMNVEV (reference sequence). This CDR3 spans 15 amino acids.

The CDR3 region has the DNA TGTGCCAGCACCTCTAACGGGGCTAGCGGGAGCTACGAGCAGTACTTC. Amino acid sequence: CASTSNGASGSYEQYF. The chain has TRBV7-9 and TRBJ2-7; 10 nucleotides match TRBD2. Germline CDR1 is SEHNR and CDR2 is FQNEAQ (reference sequence). The CDR3 contains 16 residues. The V gene end was trimmed by 7 bases and the J gene end by 3 bases; junction bases not matched to a gene: 12. Combining the CDR3 with reference TRBV7-9 and TRBJ2-7 gives the whole variable domain DTGVSQNPRHKITKRGQNVTFRCDPISEHNRLYWYRQTLGQGPEFLTYFQNEAQLEKSRLLSDRFSAERPKGSFSTLEIQRTEQGDSAMYLCASTSNGASGSYEQYFGPGTRLTVT.

V usage is TRBV7-6 and J usage is TRBJ2-5; D call uncertain. V dropped 1 base and J dropped 2 bases, with 8 bases sitting between them. Germline CDR1 and CDR2: SGHVS and FNYEAQ. The CDR3 runs 14 residues. DNA of the CDR3: TGTGCCAGCAGCTTAGGTGGGCTTCAAGAGACCCAGTACTTC. It is translated as CASSLGGLQETQYF.